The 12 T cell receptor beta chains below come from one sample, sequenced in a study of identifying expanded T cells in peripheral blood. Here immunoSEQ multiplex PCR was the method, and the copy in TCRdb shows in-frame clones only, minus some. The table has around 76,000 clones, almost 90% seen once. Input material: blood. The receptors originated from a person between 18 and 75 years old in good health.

CDR3 in DNA: TGTGCCAGCAGCGCTGCCAGGGGGCTGTCCACTGAAGCTTTCTTT. It specifies CASSAARGLSTEAFF. This chain joins TRBV6-6 and TRBJ1-1; 8 bases align to TRBD1. Trimming cost V 6 bases and J 4 bases; bases outside gene matches: 10. The CDR3 is made up of 15 amino acids. Germline-derived CDR1 and CDR2 are MNHNY and SVGAGI (reference sequence).

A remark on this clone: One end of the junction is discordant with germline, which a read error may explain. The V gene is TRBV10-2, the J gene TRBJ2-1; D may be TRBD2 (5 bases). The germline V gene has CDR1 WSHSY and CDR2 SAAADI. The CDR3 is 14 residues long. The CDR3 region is CASTEGASYNEQFF. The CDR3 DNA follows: TGCGCCAGCACTGAGGGAGCTAGCTACAATGAGCAGTTCTTC.

The CDR3 nucleotides are TGTGCCAGTAGTGTAGTCAGGGCAGATACGCAGTATTTT. Translated: CASSVVRADTQYF. The V gene is TRBV19, the J gene TRBJ2-3; perhaps TRBD1 as D (5 bases). CDR1 and CDR2 from the germline V gene are LNHDA and SQIVND (reference sequence). Trimming cost V 5 bases and J 4 bases, with 10 bases left between them. The CDR3 has 13 residues. Full variable domain (remainder filled in from reference TRBV19 and TRBJ2-3): DGGITQSPKYLFRKEGQNVTLSCEQNLNHDAMYWYRQDPGQGLRLIYYSQIVNDFQKGDIAEGYSVSREKKESFPLTVTSAQKNPTAFYLCASSVVRADTQYFGPGTRLTVL.

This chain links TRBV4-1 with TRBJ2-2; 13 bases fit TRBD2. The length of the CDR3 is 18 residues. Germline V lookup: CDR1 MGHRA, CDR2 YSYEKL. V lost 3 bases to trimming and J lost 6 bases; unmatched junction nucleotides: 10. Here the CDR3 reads CASSQILLAGGPAGELFF. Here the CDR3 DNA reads TGCGCCAGCAGCCAGATACTACTAGCGGGAGGGCCGGCCGGGGAGCTGTTTTTT.

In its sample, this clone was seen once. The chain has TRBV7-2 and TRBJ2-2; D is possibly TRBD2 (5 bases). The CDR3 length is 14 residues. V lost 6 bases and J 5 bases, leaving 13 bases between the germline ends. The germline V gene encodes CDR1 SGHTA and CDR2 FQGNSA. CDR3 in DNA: TGTGCCAGCAGGAGACTGGACTCAACCGGGGAGCTGTTTTTT. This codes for CASRRLDSTGELFF. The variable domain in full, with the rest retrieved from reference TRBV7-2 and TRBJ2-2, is GAGVSQSPSNKVTEKGKDVELRCDPISGHTALYWYRQSLGQGLEFLIYFQGNSAPDKSGLPSDRFSAERTGGSVSTLTIQRTQQEDSAVYLCASRRLDSTGELFFGEGSRLTVL.

The CDR3 sequence: CASSLTDHSSYEQYF. CDR3 DNA: TGTGCCAGCAGCTTAACGGACCATAGCTCCTACGAGCAGTACTTC. The rearrangement links TRBV7-2 to TRBJ2-7, with D unclear. V lost 2 bases to trimming and J lost 0 bases, with 11 bases between them. Germline CDR1 reads SGHTA; CDR2 reads FQGNSA. This CDR3 is built from 15 residues.

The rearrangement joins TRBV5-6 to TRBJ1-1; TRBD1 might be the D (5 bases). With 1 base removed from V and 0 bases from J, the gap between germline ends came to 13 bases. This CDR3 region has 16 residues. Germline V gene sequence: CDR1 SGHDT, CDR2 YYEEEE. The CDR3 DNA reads TGTGCCAGCAGCTTGCTGGGGGTAGGCCTGAACACTGAAGCTTTCTTT. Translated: CASSLLGVGLNTEAFF.

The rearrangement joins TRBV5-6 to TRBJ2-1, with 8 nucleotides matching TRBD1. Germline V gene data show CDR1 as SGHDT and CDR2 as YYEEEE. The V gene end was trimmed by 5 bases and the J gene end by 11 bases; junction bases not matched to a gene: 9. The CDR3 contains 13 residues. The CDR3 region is CASSKDRVDKQFF. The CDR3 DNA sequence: TGTGCCAGCAGTAAGGACAGGGTTGATAAGCAGTTCTTC.

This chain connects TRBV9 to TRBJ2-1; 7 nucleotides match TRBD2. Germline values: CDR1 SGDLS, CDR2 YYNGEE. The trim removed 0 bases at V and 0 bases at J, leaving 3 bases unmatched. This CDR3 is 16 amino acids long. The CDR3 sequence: CASSVEREISYNEQFF. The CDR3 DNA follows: TGTGCCAGCAGCGTAGAGCGGGAAATCTCCTACAATGAGCAGTTCTTC.

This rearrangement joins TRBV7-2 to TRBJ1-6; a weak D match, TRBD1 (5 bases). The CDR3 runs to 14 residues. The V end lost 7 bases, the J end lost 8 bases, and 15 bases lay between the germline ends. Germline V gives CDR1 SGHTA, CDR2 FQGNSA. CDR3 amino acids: CASTTGQGDSPLHF. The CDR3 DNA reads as TGTGCCAGCACCACGGGTCAGGGCGATTCACCCCTCCACTTT.

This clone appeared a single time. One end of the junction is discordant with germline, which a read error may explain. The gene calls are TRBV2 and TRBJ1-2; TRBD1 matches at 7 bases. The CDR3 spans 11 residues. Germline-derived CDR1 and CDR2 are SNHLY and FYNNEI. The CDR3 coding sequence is TGTGCCAGCAGTGAGACTCGGACAGGCTTCTTC. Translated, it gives CASSETRTGFF. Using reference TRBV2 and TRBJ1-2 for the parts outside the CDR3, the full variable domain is EPEVTQTPSHQVTQMGQEVILRCVPISNHLYFYWYRQILGQKVEFLVSFYNNEISEKSEIFDDQFSVERPDGSNFTLKIRSTKLEDSAMYFCASSETRTGFFGSGTRLTVV.

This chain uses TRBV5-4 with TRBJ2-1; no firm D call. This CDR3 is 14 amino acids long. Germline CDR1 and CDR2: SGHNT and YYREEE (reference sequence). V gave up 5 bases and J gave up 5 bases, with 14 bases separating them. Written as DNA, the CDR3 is TGTGCCAGCAGTCCCGAGATCTGGAACAATGAGCAGTTCTTC. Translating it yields CASSPEIWNNEQFF.